What follows describes a single T cell receptor (beta chain). These data belong to a study of radiotherapy plus CTLA-4 blockade in lung cancer. TCRdb keeps only in-frame clones here, not all; method: immunoSEQ multiplex PCR. The profile covers about 50,000 clones, with about four fifths appearing a single time and 4.8% taken by the ten largest. The germline V gene encodes CDR1 MNHEY and CDR2 SVGAGI. V lost 8 bases, J lost 7 bases, and 11 bases lay in between. The length of the CDR3 is 11 residues. The chain couples TRBV6-5 to TRBJ2-5; a weak D match, TRBD2 (5 bases). The receptor was derived from a human donor with non-small cell lung cancer whose response to radiotherapy plus ipilimumab could not be evaluated. Material: peripheral blood, obtained from a patient treated with radiotherapy plus ipilimumab. CDR3 sequence (DNA): TGTGCCAGCCGGGATACCGGGACCCAGTACTTC. Translation: CASRDTGTQYF.